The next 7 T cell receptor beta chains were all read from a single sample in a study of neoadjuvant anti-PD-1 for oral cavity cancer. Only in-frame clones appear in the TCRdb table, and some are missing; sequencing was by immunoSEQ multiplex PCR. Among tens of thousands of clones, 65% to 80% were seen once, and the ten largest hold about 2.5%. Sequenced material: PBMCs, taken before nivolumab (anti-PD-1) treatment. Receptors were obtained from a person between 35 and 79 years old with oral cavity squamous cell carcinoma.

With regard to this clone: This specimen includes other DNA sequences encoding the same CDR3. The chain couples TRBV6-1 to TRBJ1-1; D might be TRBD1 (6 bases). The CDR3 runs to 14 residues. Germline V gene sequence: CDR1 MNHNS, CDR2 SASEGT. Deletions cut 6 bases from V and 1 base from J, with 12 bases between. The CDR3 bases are TGTGCCAGCAGCGAAAAGGGGGGGAACACTGAAGCTTTCTTT. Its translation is CASSEKGGNTEAFF.

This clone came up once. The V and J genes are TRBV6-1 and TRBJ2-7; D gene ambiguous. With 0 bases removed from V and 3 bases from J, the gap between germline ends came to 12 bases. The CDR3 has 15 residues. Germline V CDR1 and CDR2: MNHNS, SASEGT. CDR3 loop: CASSEATAEIYEQYF. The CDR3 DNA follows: TGTGCCAGCAGTGAAGCTACGGCGGAGATCTACGAGCAGTACTTC.

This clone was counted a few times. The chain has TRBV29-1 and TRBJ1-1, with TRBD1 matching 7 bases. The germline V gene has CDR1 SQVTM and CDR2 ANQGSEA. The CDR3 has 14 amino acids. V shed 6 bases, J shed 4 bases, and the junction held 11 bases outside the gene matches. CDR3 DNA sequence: TGCAGCGTCTTCGGCGTCAACAGGGGCACTGAAGCTTTCTTT. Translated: CSVFGVNRGTEAFF.

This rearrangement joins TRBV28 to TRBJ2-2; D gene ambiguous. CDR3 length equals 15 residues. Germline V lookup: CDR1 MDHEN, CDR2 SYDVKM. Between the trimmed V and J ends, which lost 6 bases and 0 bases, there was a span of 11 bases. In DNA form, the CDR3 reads TGTGCCAGCAGACAAACACGTTCGAACACCGGGGAGCTGTTTTTT. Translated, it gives CASRQTRSNTGELFF.

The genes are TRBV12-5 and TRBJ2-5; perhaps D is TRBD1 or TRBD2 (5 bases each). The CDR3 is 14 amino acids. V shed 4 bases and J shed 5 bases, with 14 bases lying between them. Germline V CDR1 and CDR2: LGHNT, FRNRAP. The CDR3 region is CASGSGNQGETQYF. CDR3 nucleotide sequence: TGTGCTAGTGGTTCGGGGAATCAGGGTGAGACCCAGTACTTC. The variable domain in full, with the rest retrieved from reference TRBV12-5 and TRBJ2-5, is DARVTQTPRHKVTEMGQEVTMRCQPILGHNTVFWYRQTMMQGLELLAYFRNRAPLDDSGMPKDRFSAEMPDATLATLKIQPSEPRDSAVYFCASGSGNQGETQYFGPGTRLLVL.

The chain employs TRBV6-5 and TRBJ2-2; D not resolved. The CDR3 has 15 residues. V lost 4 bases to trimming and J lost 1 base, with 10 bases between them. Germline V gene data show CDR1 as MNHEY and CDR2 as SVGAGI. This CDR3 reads CASSSLVENTGELFF. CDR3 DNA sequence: TGTGCCAGCAGTTCCCTTGTAGAGAACACCGGGGAGCTGTTTTTT.

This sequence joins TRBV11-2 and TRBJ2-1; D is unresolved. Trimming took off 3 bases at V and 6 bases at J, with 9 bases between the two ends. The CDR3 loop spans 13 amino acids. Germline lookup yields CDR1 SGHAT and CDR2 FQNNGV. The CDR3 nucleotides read TGTGCCAGCAGCTTCACCGGCGGCAATGAGCAGTTCTTC. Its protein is CASSFTGGNEQFF.